This T cell receptor beta chain stems from a study of T cell repertoires in cytomegalovirus infection. This clonotype was observed at least ten times. Via MiXCR, TCRdb re-called the reads, giving one row per CDR3 protein. The table lists about 230,000 distinct CDR3 sequences, approximately 22% of them singletons. Losses at the gene ends were 2 bases for V and 2 bases for J; bases not matched to a gene: 3. The length of the CDR3 is 16 residues. Per the germline V gene, CDR1 is SGHTA and CDR2 is FQGNSA. The TCR comes from a human donor in good health (CMV status not recorded). Some clones in this sample may be carry-over from other donors' samples. Sequences were obtained from CD8+ T cells from PBMCs. V and J are TRBV7-2 and TRBJ2-3, with TRBD2 matching over 11 bases. CDR3 bases: TGTGCCAGCAGCTTATCTAGCGGGGGGCCCACAGATACGCAGTATTTT. The encoded protein is CASSLSSGGPTDTQYF.